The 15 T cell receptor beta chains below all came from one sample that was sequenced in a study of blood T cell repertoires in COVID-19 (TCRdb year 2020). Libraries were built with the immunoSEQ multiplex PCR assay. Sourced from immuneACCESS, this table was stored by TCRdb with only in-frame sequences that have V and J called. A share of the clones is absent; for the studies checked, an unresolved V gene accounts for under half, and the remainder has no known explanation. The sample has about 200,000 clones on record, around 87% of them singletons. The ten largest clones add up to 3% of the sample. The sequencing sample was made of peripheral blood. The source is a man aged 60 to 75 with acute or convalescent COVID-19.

The CDR3: CAWSPGGGGEKLFF. The CDR3 DNA reads TGTGCCTGGAGTCCCGGCGGCGGGGGTGAAAAACTGTTTTTT. The chain combines TRBV30 with TRBJ1-4, with D tentatively TRBD1 (5 bases). Trimming shortened V by 2 bases and J by 7 bases, and 14 bases separated the two germline ends. The CDR3 length is 14 residues. Germline CDR1 and CDR2: GTSNPN and SVGIG (reference sequence).

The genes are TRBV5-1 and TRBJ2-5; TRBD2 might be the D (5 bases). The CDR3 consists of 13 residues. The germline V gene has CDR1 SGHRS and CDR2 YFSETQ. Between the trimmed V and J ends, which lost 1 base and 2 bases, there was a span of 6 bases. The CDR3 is CASSLSGQETQYF. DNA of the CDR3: TGCGCCAGCAGCTTGAGCGGACAAGAGACCCAGTACTTC.

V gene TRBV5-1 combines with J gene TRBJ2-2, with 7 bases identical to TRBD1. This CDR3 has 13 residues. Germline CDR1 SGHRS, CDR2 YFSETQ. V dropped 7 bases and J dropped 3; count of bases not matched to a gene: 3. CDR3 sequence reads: CASWDSYTGELFF. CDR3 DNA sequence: TGCGCCAGCTGGGACAGTTACACCGGGGAGCTGTTTTTT. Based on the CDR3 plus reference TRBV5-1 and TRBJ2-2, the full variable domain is KAGVTQTPRYLIKTRGQQVTLSCSPISGHRSVSWYQQTPGQGLQFLFEYFSETQRNKGNFPGRFSGRQFSNSRSEMNVSTLELGDSALYLCASWDSYTGELFFGEGSRLTVL.

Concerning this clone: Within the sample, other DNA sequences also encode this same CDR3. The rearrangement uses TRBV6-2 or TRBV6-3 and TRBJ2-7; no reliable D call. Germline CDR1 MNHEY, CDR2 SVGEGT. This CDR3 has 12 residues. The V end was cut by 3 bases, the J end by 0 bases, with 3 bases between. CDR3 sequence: CASSYISYEQYF. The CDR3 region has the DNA TGTGCCAGCAGTTATATCTCCTACGAGCAGTACTTC.

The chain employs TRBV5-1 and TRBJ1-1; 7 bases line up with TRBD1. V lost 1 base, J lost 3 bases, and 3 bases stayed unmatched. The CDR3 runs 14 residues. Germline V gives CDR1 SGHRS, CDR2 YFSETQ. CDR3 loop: CASSLLTGDTEAFF. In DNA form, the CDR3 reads TGCGCCAGCAGCTTGTTAACAGGGGACACTGAAGCTTTCTTT.

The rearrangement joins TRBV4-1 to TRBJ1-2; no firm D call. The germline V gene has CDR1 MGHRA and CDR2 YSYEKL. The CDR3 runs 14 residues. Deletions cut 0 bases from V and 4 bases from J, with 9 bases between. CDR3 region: CASSQDRISYGYTF. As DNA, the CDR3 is TGCGCCAGCAGCCAAGACAGGATCTCCTATGGCTACACCTTC.

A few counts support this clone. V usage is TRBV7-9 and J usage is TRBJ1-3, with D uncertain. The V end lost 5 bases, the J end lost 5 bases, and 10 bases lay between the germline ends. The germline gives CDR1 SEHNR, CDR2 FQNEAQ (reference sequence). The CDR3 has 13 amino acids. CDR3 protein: CASSAGLRNTIYF. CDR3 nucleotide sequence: TGTGCCAGCAGCGCAGGCTTAAGAAACACCATATATTTT. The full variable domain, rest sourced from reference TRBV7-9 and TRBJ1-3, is DTGVSQNPRHKITKRGQNVTFRCDPISEHNRLYWYRQTLGQGPEFLTYFQNEAQLEKSRLLSDRFSAERPKGSFSTLEIQRTEQGDSAMYLCASSAGLRNTIYFGEGSWLTVV.

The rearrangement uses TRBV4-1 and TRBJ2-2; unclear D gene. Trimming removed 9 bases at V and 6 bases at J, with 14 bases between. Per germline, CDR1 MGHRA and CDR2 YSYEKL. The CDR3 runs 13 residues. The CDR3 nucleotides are TGCGCCAGTGGCCAGGTTACGTCCGGGGAGCTGTTTTTT. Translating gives CASGQVTSGELFF.

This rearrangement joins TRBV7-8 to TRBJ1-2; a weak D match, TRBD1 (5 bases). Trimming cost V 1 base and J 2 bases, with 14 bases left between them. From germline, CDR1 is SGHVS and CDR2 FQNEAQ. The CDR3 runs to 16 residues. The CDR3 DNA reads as TGTGCCAGCAGCTTAGAATTCGCCCGACAGAACTATGGCTACACCTTC. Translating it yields CASSLEFARQNYGYTF.

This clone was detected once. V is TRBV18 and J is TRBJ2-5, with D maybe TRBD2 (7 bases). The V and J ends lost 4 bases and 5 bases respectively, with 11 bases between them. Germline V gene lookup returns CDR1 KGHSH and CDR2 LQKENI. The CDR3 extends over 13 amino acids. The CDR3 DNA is TGTGCCAGCTCACTCGGGGGGCGCGAGACCCAGTACTTC. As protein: CASSLGGRETQYF.

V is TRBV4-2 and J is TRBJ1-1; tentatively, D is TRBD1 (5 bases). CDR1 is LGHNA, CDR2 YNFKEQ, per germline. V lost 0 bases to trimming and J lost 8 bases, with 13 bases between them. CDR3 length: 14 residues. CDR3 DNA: TGTGCCAGCAGCCAAGACGGTGGGGGGAGGGAAGCTTTCTTT. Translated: CASSQDGGGREAFF.

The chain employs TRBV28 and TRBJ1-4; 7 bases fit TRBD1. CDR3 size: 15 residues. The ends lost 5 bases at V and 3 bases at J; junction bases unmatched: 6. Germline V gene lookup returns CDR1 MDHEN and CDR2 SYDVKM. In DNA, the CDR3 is TGTGCCAGCAGTCTCTCGACAGGGCCTAATGAAAAACTGTTTTTT. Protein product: CASSLSTGPNEKLFF.

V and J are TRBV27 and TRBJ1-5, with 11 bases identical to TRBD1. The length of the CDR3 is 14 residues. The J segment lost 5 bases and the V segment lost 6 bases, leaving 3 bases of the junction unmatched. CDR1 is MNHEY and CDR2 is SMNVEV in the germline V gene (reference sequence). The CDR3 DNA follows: TGTGCCAGCAGCGGGACAGGGGGGGATCAGCCCCAGCATTTT. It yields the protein CASSGTGGDQPQHF.

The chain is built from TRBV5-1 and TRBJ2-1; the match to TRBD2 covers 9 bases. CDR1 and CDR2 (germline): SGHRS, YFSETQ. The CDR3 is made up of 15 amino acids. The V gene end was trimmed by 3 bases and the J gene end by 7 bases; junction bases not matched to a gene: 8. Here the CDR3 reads CASSYGLAGRNEQFF. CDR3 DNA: TGCGCCAGCAGCTACGGCCTAGCGGGGAGAAATGAGCAGTTCTTC.

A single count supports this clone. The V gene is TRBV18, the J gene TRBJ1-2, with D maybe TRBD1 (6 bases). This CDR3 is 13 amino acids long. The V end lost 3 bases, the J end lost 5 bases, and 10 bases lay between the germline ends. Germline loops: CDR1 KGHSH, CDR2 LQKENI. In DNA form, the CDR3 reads TGTGCCAGCTCACCGGACAGAGGATATGGCTACACCTTC. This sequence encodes CASSPDRGYGYTF. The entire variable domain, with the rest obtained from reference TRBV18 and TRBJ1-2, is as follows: NAGVMQNPRHLVRRRGQEARLRCSPMKGHSHVYWYRQLPEEGLKFMVYLQKENIIDESGMPKERFSAEFPKEGPSILRIQQVVRGDSAAYFCASSPDRGYGYTFGSGTRLTVV.